Sequencing of this T cell receptor beta chain was carried out in a study of blood T cell repertoires in COVID-19. Study at large: The samples span acute and convalescent COVID-19 from the United States, Italy and Spain. PBMCs, B-cell-depleted T cells, or T cells provided the cDNA or gDNA that made up the material.

The CDR3 runs to 18 residues. Trimming removed 2 bases from V and 2 bases from J; junction bases left unmatched: 6. From germline, CDR1 is LGHDT and CDR2 YNNKEL (reference sequence). How the authors handled the data: Nucleated cell counts were estimated from reference gene primer amplification. Data came from immunoSEQ multiplex PCR; TCRdb stores just in-frame clones and leaves some out. V and J calls and clone size come straight from that table; D and trimming were deduced from the DNA. Of about 260,000 clones in the sample, over 75% were seen once. The sequence came from a human donor in a cohort sampled during active COVID-19. The sequencing sample was made of peripheral blood. The chain employs TRBV3-1 (or the pseudogene TRBV3-2) and TRBJ2-7, with 16 bases identical to TRBD2. CDR3 sequence: CASSQLGLAGGHAYEQYF. The CDR3 region has the DNA TGTGCCAGCAGCCAACTGGGACTAGCGGGAGGGCACGCCTACGAGCAGTACTTC.